This T cell receptor (beta chain) was obtained from a study of blood T cell repertoires in COVID-19 (dated by TCRdb to 2018 to 2020). Study-level background: The collaborator samples originated in the United States, Italy and Spain and spanned the acute and convalescent phases of COVID-19. The prospective study material was composed of cDNA or gDNA derived from T cells, B-cell-depleted T cells, or PBMCs. Deeply sampled blood TCRbeta repertoires from subjects exposed to, actively infected with, or recovered from COVID-19 were included in the dataset. The repertoires were made available in a free public database intended to serve as a resource for research on the immune response to SARS-CoV-2. Samples came from the ongoing ImmuneRACE study (first 160 participants) plus 1,254 subjects from 6 global collaborators. A de-identified subject ID, COVID-19 status, age in years and sex were almost always included in the sample metadata. Where available, HLA class I and class II types were obtained from metadata supplied by the sample provider rather than from assay-based typing.

The germline V gene encodes CDR1 SGHRS and CDR2 YFSETQ. Taken from cysteine to phenylalanine, the CDR3 has 16 residues. The CDR3 DNA has 48 bases and is translated from base 1. The V end gives up 2 bases and the J end 7 bases, leaving 9 bases in the junction not matched to a gene. Each collaborating institution followed its own protocols to collect whole blood in K2EDTA tubes. Collaborator samples were shipped for TCRbeta analysis as frozen whole blood, isolated PBMCs, or DNA extracted from either sample type. Concerning this clone itself: The specificity of this receptor is unknown. Per-base quality was not reported, and no clone a single base away is much larger than it.

TCRbeta CDR3 regions were amplified from genomic DNA by means of the immunoSEQ Assay, a bias-controlled multiplex PCR. The authors' pipeline ran thus. The number of nucleated cells in each sample was estimated by amplification of reference gene primers within the assay. To quantify the absolute abundance of each unique TCRbeta CDR3 rearrangement, sequence reads were collapsed and filtered. For each sample, productive Simpson clonality was calculated by taking the square root of Simpson's diversity index across productive rearrangements. In its TCRdb copy, this immuneACCESS table keeps in-frame sequences only and misses some clones. Where compared with another copy, unresolved V genes explain less than half of these, and the others have no known cause. V, J and clone size are taken as reported in that table, and D and trimming were inferred from the DNA itself. This sample comprises tens of thousands of clones, 75% to 85% of them detected only once. Around 7% of the sample is taken by the ten largest.

Overall results and qualifications from the work: The amount of clinical and demographic metadata varied by source and participant and was provided uncurated.

The source material was peripheral blood. This TCR was sampled from a man in his forties with acute or convalescent COVID-19. The V and J genes are TRBV5-1 and TRBJ1-6; 7 bases in the junction line up with TRBD1. The CDR3 protein sequence reads: CASSFISGTANSPLHF. The bases are TGCGCCAGCAGCTTCATTTCCGGGACAGCAAATTCACCCCTCCACTTT. The CDR3, completed at both ends by the reference TRBV5-1 and TRBJ1-6 genes, gives the full variable domain KAGVTQTPRYLIKTRGQQVTLSCSPISGHRSVSWYQQTPGQGLQFLFEYFSETQRNKGNFPGRFSGRQFSNSRSEMNVSTLELGDSALYLCASSFISGTANSPLHFGNGTRLTVT.